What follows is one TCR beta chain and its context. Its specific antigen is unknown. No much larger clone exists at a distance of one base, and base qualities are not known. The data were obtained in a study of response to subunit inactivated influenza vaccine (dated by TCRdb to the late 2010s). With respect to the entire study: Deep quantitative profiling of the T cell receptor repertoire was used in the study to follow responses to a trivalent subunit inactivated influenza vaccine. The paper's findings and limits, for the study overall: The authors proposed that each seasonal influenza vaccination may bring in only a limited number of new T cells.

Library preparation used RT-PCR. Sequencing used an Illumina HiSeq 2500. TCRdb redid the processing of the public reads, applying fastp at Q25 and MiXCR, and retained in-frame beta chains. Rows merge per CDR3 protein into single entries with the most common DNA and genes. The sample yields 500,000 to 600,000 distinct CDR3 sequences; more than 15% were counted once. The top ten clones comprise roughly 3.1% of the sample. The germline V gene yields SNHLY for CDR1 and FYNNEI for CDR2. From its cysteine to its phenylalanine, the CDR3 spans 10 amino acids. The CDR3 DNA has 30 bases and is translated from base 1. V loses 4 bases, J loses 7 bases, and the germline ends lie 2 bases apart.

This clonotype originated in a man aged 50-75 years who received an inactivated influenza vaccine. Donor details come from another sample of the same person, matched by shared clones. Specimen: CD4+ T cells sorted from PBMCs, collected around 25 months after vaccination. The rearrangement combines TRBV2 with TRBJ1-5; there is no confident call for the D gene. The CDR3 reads CASSGQPQHF. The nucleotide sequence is TGTGCCAGCAGTGGCCAGCCCCAGCATTTT.